This is a list of T cell receptor beta chains from one sample in a study of resident and recirculating memory T cells in vitiligo. Only in-frame clones appear in the TCRdb table, and some are missing; sequencing was by immunoSEQ multiplex PCR. The table records fewer than 85,000 clones, roughly 94% of them present only once. The sample was blood. These receptors all come from a male donor with vitiligo. Each CDR3 is given with its conserved first and last residue. The D gene is left open where the match is weak. Expanded clones are given a class, and other clones once, few, many or no size at all.

V gene	D gene	clone size	J gene	CDR3 protein	CDR3 DNA
TRBV9	NA	NA	TRBJ1-1	CASSVDEHLVNTEAFF	TGTGCCAGCAGCGTAGATGAACACCTAGTGAACACTGAAGCTTTCTTT
TRBV9	TRBD1	NA	TRBJ2-7	CASSVVEGALGEQYF	TGTGCCAGCAGCGTAGTAGAGGGGGCATTGGGCGAGCAGTACTTC
TRBV5-1	TRBD1	NA	TRBJ1-2	CASSLEGAGGYTF	TGCGCCAGCAGCTTGGAGGGGGCTGGTGGCTACACCTTC
TRBV25-1	NA	NA	TRBJ2-7	CASSGGGSNPTYEQYF	TGTGCCAGCAGTGGCGGGGGCAGCAATCCGACCTACGAGCAGTACTTC
TRBV27	TRBD1	NA	TRBJ2-7	CASSSGRTGRRYEQYF	TGTGCCAGCAGTTCCGGCAGGACAGGGAGGCGCTACGAGCAGTACTTC
TRBV18	NA	NA	TRBJ1-1	CASSAYWNTEAFF	TGTGCCAGCTCAGCTTACTGGAACACTGAAGCTTTCTTT
TRBV5-6	NA	NA	TRBJ1-2	CASSLGAGRTNYGYTF	TGTGCCAGCAGCTTGGGGGCGGGGCGGACAAACTATGGCTACACCTTC
TRBV5-1	NA	NA	TRBJ2-7	CASSRFLRGSYEQYF	TGCGCCAGCAGCCGTTTCCTTCGGGGATCCTACGAGCAGTACTTC
TRBV28	TRBD1	NA	TRBJ1-2	CASSFMDRSNLYGYTF	TGTGCCAGCAGCTTTATGGACAGGTCAAACCTCTATGGCTACACCTTC
TRBV11-2	NA	NA	TRBJ1-2	CASSLDRSGDYTF	TGTGCCAGCAGCTTAGATAGGTCGGGGGACTACACCTTC
TRBV5-1	TRBD1	NA	TRBJ2-6	CASSLKPGTGGPGANVLTF	TGCGCCAGCAGCTTAAAGCCCGGGACAGGGGGACCTGGGGCCAACGTCCTGACTTTC
TRBV6-6	TRBD2	NA	TRBJ2-7	CASGGLAHEQYF	TGTGCCAGCGGGGGACTAGCTCACGAGCAGTACTTC
TRBV9	TRBD1	NA	TRBJ2-3	CASSVGQGASTDTQYF	TGTGCCAGCAGCGTTGGACAGGGGGCTAGCACAGATACGCAGTATTTT
TRBV6-5	TRBD2	NA	TRBJ2-1	CASSFPASGKNNEQFF	TGTGCCAGCAGTTTCCCGGCTAGCGGGAAAAACAATGAGCAGTTCTTC
TRBV6-5	NA	NA	TRBJ2-2	CASSYGRAIGELFF	TGTGCCAGCAGTTACGGCAGGGCTATCGGGGAGCTGTTTTTT
TRBV9	NA	NA	TRBJ1-5	CASSVDAGDYQPQHF	TGTGCCAGCAGCGTAGATGCAGGGGATTATCAGCCCCAGCATTTT
TRBV10-2	TRBD2	NA	TRBJ2-6	CASNRGAGANVLTF	TGCGCCAGTAACCGGGGGGCTGGGGCCAACGTCCTGACTTTC
TRBV19	NA	once	TRBJ2-2	CASRTWVQGRAGELFF	TGTGCCAGTAGAACCTGGGTTCAGGGAAGGGCCGGGGAGCTGTTTTTT
TRBV27	NA	NA	TRBJ1-3	CASSYRSSGNTIYF	TGTGCCAGCAGTTACCGGAGCTCTGGAAACACCATATATTTT
TRBV11-2	TRBD2	NA	TRBJ2-1	CASSSLAGGPGNEQFF	TGTGCCAGCAGCTCCCTAGCGGGAGGGCCTGGCAATGAGCAGTTCTTC
TRBV11-2	NA	NA	TRBJ2-1	CASRSGLQQEGSYNEQFF	TGTGCCAGCAGGTCGGGACTTCAACAGGAAGGGTCCTACAATGAGCAGTTCTTC
TRBV2	NA	NA	TRBJ2-3	CASSEQGEATDTQYF	TGTGCCAGCAGTGAACAGGGGGAGGCCACAGATACGCAGTATTTT
TRBV30	TRBD2	NA	TRBJ2-7	CAWGLAGGHEQYF	TGTGCCTGGGGACTAGCGGGAGGCCACGAGCAGTACTTC
TRBV10-3	TRBD1	few	TRBJ1-2	CATGRQGANYGYTF	TGTGCCACCGGCAGACAGGGGGCTAACTATGGCTACACCTTC
TRBV28	NA	NA	TRBJ2-7	CASSLLRLASYYEQYF	TGTGCCAGCAGCCTCCTCAGGTTAGCGTCCTACTACGAGCAGTACTTC
TRBV29-1	NA	once	TRBJ2-7	CSVQVSSAEQYF	TGCAGCGTTCAAGTTAGTTCCGCCGAGCAGTACTTC
TRBV5-8	TRBD1	NA	TRBJ1-1	CASSMTGWFF	TGTGCCAGCAGCATGACAGGGTGGTTCTTT
TRBV9	TRBD2	few	TRBJ2-1	CASSVARGTSGSRGASNNEQFF	TGTGCCAGCAGCGTAGCTAGGGGGACTAGCGGGAGTAGGGGCGCTAGTAACAATGAGCAGTTCTTC
TRBV5-4	NA	NA	TRBJ2-2	CASSLQGSSLTGELFF	TGTGCCAGCAGCTTACAGGGCAGCAGCCTCACCGGGGAGCTGTTTTTT
TRBV28	TRBD2	NA	TRBJ2-1	CASRDPGGPYEQFF	TGTGCCAGCAGGGACCCGGGAGGGCCCTATGAGCAGTTCTTC